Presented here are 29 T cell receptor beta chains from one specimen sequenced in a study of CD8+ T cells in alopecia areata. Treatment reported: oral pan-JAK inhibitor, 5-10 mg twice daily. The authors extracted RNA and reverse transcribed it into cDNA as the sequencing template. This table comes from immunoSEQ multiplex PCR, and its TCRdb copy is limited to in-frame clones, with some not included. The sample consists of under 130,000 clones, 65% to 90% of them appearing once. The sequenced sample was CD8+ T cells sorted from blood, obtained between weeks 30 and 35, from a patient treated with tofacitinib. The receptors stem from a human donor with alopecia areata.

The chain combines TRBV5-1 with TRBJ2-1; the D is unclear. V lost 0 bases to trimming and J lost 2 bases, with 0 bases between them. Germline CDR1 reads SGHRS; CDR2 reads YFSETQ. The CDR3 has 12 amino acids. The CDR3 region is CASSLAYNEQFF. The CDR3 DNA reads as TGCGCCAGCAGCTTGGCCTACAATGAGCAGTTCTTC.

CDR3 residues: CASSPGPGSNYGYTF. As DNA, the CDR3 is TGTGCCAGCAGCCCGGGGCCAGGGTCGAACTATGGCTACACCTTC. The V and J genes are TRBV11-2 and TRBJ1-2, with D perhaps TRBD1 (5 bases). The CDR3 length is 15 residues. With 5 bases removed from V and 2 bases from J, the gap between germline ends came to 15 bases. Germline V gene sequence: CDR1 SGHAT, CDR2 FQNNGV. The whole variable domain, filled in from reference TRBV11-2 and TRBJ1-2, reads EAGVAQSPRYKIIEKRQSVAFWCNPISGHATLYWYQQILGQGPKLLIQFQNNGVVDDSQLPKDRFSAERLKGVDSTLKIQPAKLEDSAVYLCASSPGPGSNYGYTFGSGTRLTVV.

CDR3 in amino acids: CASSFRPSSGTTYNEQFF. DNA of the CDR3: TGTGCCAGCAGCTTCCGACCTTCTAGCGGGACCACCTACAATGAGCAGTTCTTC. The chain carries TRBV9 and TRBJ2-1; 9 nucleotides align to TRBD2. Germline CDR1 and CDR2: SGDLS and YYNGEE. J lost 2 bases, V lost 4 bases, and 13 bases had no gene match. This CDR3 comprises 18 residues.

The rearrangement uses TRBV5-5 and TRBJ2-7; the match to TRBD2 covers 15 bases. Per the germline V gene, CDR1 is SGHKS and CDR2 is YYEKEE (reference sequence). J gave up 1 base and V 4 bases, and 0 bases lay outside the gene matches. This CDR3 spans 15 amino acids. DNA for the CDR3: TGTGCCAGCAGCGGGACTAGCGGGAGGTCCTACGAGCAGTACTTC. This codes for CASSGTSGRSYEQYF.

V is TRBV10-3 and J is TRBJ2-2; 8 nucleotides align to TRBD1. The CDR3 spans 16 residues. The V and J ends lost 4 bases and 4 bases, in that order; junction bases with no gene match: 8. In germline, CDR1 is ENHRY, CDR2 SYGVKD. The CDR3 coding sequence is TGTGCCATCAGTGTCCCTGGACAGGGCTCCACCGGGGAGCTGTTTTTT. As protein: CAISVPGQGSTGELFF.

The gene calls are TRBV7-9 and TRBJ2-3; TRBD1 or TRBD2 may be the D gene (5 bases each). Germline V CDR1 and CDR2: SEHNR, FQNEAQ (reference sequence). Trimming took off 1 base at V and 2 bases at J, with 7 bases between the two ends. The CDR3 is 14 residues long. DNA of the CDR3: TGTGCCAGCAGCTTAGTGGGGGACACAGATACGCAGTATTTT. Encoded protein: CASSLVGDTDTQYF. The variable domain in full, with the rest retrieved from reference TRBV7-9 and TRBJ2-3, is DTGVSQNPRHKITKRGQNVTFRCDPISEHNRLYWYRQTLGQGPEFLTYFQNEAQLEKSRLLSDRFSAERPKGSFSTLEIQRTEQGDSAMYLCASSLVGDTDTQYFGPGTRLTVL.

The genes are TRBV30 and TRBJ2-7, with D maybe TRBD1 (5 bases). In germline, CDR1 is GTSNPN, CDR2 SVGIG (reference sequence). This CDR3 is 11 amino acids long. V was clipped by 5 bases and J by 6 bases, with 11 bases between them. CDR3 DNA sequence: TGTGCCTGGGGTAGGGGCGGCGAGCAGTACTTC. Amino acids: CAWGRGGEQYF.

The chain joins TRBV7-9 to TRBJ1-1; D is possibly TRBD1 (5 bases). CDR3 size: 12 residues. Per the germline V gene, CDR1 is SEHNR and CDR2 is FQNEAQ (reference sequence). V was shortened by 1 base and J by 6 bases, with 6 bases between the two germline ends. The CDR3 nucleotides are TGTGCCAGCAGCTTAGGGGGGTCTGAAGCTTTCTTT. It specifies CASSLGGSEAFF.

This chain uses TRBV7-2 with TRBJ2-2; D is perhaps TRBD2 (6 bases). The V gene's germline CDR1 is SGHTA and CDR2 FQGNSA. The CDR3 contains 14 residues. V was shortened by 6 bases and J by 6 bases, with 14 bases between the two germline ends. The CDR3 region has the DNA TGTGCCAGCAGGCGGGACTTCTCCCCCGGGGAGCTGTTTTTT. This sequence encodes CASRRDFSPGELFF.

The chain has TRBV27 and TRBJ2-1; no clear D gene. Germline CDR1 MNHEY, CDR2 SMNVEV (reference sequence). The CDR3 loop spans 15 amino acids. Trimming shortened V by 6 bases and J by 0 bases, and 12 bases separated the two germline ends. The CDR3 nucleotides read TGTGCCAGCAGGGTCCGAAACAGCTCCTACAATGAGCAGTTCTTC. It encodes CASRVRNSSYNEQFF.

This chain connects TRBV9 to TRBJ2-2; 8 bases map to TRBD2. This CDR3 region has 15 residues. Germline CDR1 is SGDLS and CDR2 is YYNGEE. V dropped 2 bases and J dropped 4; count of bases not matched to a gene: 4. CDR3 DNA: TGTGCCAGCAGCGTCGGGGGGGCCCCCACCGGGGAGCTGTTTTTT. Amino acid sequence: CASSVGGAPTGELFF.

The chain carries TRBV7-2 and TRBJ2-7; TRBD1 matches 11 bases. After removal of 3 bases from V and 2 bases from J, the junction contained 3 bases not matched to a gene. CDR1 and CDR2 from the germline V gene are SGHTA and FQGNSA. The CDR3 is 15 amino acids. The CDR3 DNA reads TGTGCCAGCAGCTTTCTGGGACAGGGGGCCTACGAGCAGTACTTC. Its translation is CASSFLGQGAYEQYF.

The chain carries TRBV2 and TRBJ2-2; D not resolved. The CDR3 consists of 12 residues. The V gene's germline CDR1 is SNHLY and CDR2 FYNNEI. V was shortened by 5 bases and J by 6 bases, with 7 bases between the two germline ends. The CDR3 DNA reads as TGTGCCAGCAGTCAGGCGGCCGGGGAGCTGTTTTTT. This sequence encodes CASSQAAGELFF.

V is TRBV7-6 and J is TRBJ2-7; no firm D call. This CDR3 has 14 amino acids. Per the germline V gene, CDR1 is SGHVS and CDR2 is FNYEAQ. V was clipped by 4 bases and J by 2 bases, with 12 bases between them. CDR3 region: CASSSPETPYEQYF. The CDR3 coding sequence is TGTGCCAGCAGCTCCCCCGAGACGCCCTACGAGCAGTACTTC.

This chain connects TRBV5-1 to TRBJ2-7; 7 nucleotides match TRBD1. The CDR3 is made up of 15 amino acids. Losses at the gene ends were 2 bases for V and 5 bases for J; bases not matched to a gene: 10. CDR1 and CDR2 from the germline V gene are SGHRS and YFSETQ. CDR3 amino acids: CASSLEITGEDEQYF. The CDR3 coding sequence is TGCGCCAGCAGCTTAGAAATTACAGGGGAAGACGAGCAGTACTTC.

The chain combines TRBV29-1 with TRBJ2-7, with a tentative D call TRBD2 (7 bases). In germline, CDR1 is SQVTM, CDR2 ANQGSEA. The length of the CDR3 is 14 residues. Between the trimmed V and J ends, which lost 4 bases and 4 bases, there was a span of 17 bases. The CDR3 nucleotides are TGCAGCGTTGGGATGAGGGAGGGGGGATACGAGCAGTACTTC. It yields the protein CSVGMREGGYEQYF.

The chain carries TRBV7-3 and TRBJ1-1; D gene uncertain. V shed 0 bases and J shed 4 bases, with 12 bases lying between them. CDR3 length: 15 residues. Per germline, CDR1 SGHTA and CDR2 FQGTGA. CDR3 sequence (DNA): TGTGCCAGCAGCTTAACATCGGAGGGAATCACTGAAGCTTTCTTT. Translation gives CASSLTSEGITEAFF.

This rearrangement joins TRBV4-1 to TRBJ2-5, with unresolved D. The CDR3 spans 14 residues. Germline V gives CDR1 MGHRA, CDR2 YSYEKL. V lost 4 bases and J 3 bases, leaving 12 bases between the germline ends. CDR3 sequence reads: CASSLGPGEETQYF. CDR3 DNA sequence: TGCGCCAGCAGCCTCGGACCCGGAGAAGAGACCCAGTACTTC.

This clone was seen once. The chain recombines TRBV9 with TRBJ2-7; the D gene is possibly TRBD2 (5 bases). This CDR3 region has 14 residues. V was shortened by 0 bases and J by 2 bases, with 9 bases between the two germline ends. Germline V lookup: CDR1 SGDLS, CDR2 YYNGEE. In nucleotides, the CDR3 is TGTGCCAGCAGCGTAGAGGGAGCAGCCTACGAGCAGTACTTC. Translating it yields CASSVEGAAYEQYF.

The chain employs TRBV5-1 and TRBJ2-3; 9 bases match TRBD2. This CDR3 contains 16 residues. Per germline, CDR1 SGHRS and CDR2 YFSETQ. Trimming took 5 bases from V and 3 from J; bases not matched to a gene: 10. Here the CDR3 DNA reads TGCGCCAGCAGTGCTGTGCGAGCGGGGGGTACAGATACGCAGTATTTT. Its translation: CASSAVRAGGTDTQYF.

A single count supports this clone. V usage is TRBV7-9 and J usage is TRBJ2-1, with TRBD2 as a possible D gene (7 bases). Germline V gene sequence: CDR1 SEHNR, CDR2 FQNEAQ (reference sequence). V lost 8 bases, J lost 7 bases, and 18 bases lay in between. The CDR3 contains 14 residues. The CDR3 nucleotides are TGTGCCAGCCCGGGGAGGGGGGGCTCTAATGAGCAGTTCTTC. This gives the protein CASPGRGGSNEQFF.

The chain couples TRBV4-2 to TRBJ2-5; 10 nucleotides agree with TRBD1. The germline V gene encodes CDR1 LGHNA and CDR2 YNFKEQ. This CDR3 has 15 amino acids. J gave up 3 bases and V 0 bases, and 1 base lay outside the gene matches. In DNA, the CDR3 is TGTGCCAGCAGCCAAGAGGGGACAGGGGAAGAGACCCAGTACTTC. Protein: CASSQEGTGEETQYF.

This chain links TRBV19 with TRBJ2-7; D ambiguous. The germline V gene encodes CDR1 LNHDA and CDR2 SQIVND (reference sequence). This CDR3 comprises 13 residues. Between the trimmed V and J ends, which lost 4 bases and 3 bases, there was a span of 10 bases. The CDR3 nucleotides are TGTGCCAGTAGTAACCCGGACGGCTACGAGCAGTACTTC. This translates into CASSNPDGYEQYF.

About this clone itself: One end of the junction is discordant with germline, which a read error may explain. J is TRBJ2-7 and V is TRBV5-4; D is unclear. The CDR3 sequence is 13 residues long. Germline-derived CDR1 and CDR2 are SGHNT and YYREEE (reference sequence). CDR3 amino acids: CASSQVGDDEQYF. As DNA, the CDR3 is TGCGCCAGCAGCCAAGTTGGAGACGACGAGCAGTACTTC.

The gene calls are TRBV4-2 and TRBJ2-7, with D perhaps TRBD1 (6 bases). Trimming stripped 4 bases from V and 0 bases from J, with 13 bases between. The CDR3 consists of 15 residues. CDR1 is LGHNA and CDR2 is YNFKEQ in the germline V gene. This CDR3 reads CASSPFGDNSYEQYF. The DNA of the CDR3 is TGTGCCAGCAGCCCGTTCGGGGACAACTCCTACGAGCAGTACTTC.

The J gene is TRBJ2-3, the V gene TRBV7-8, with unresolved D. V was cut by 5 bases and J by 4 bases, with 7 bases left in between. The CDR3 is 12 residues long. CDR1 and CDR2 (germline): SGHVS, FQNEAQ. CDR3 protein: CASSPGPDTQYF. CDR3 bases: TGTGCCAGCAGCCCGGGCCCAGATACGCAGTATTTT.

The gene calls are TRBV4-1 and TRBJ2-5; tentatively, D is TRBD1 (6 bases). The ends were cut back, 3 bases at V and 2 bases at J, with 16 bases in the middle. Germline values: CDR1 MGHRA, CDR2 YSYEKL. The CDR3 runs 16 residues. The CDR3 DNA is TGCGCCAGCAGCCAGGGGGAGACAGGCGATCAAGAGACCCAGTACTTC. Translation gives CASSQGETGDQETQYF.

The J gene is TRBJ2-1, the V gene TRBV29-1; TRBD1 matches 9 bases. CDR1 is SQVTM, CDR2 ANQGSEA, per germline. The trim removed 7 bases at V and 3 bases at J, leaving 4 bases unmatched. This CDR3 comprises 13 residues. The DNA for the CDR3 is TGCAGCGCTCCGGGACAGGGCTACAATGAGCAGTTCTTC. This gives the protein CSAPGQGYNEQFF.

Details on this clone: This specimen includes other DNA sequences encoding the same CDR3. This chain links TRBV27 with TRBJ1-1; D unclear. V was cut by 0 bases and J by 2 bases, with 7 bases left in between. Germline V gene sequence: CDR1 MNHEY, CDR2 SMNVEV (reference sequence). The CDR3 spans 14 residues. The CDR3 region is CASSLSTGNTEAFF. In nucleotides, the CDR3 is TGTGCCAGCAGTTTATCGACGGGTAACACTGAAGCTTTCTTT.